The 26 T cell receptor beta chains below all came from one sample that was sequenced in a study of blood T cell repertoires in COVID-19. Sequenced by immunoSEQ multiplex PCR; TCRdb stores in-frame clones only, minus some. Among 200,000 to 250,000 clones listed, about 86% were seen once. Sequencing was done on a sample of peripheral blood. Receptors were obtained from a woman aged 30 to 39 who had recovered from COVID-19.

In nucleotides, the CDR3 is TGCAGCGTTGAACGTGTGCAAACAGGGACCTCTGGAAACACCATATATTTT. Translating it yields CSVERVQTGTSGNTIYF. V and J are TRBV29-1 and TRBJ1-3; possibly TRBD1 for D (6 bases). This CDR3 contains 17 residues. Trimming stripped 2 bases from V and 0 bases from J, with 17 bases between. Per germline, CDR1 SQVTM and CDR2 ANQGSEA.

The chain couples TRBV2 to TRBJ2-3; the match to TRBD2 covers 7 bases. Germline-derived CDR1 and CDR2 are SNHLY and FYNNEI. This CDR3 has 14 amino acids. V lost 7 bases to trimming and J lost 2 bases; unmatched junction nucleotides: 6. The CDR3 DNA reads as TGTGCCAGCATGCCGGGGGGACTCACAGATACGCAGTATTTT. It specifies CASMPGGLTDTQYF.

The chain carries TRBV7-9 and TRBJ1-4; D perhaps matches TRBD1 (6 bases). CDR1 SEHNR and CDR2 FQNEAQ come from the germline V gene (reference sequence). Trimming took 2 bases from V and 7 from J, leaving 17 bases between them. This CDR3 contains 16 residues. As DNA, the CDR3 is TGTGCCAGCAGCTTAAGGACAGCCCTAAACTCTGAAAAACTGTTTTTT. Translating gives CASSLRTALNSEKLFF. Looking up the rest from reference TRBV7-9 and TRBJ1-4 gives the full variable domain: DTGVSQNPRHKITKRGQNVTFRCDPISEHNRLYWYRQTLGQGPEFLTYFQNEAQLEKSRLLSDRFSAERPKGSFSTLEIQRTEQGDSAMYLCASSLRTALNSEKLFFGSGTQLSVL.

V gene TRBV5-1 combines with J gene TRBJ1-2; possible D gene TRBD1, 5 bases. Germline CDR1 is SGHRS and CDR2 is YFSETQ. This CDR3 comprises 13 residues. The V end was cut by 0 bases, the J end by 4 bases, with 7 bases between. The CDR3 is CASSLGTSYGYTF. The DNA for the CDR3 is TGCGCCAGCAGCTTGGGGACATCCTATGGCTACACCTTC.

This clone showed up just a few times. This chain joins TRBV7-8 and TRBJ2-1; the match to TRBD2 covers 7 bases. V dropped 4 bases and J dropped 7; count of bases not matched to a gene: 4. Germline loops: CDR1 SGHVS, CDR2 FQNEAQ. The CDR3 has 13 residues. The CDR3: CASSSGLGNEQFF. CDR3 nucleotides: TGTGCCAGCAGCTCTGGACTAGGTAATGAGCAGTTCTTC.

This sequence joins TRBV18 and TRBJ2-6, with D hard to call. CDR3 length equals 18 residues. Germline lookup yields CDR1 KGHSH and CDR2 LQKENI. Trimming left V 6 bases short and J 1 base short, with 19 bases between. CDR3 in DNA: TGTGCCAGCTCCCTAAACACAGTTGGATTATCTGGGGCCAACGTCCTGACTTTC. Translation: CASSLNTVGLSGANVLTF.

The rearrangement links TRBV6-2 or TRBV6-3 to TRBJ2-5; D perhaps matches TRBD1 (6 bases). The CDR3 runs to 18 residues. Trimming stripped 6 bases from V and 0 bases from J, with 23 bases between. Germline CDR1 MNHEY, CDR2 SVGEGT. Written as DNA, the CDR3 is TGTGCCAGCAGCACGACCCTAGGACAGCATCAGTACCAAGAGACCCAGTACTTC. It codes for CASSTTLGQHQYQETQYF.

The CDR3 loop reads CASSHRDRGLRETQYF. The CDR3 region has the DNA TGTGCCAGCAGCCATAGGGACAGGGGGTTACGGGAGACCCAGTACTTC. This chain uses TRBV3-1 (or the pseudogene TRBV3-2) with TRBJ2-5, with 11 nucleotides matching TRBD1. V lost 3 bases to trimming and J lost 5 bases; unmatched junction nucleotides: 8. Germline-derived CDR1 and CDR2 are LGHDT and YNNKEL (reference sequence). The CDR3 has 16 residues.

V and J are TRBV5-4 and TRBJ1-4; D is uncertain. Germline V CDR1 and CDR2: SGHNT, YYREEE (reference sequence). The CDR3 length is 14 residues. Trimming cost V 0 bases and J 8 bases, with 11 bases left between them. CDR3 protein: CASSLGARREKLFF. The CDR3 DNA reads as TGTGCCAGCAGCTTGGGGGCGCGTAGAGAAAAACTGTTTTTT.

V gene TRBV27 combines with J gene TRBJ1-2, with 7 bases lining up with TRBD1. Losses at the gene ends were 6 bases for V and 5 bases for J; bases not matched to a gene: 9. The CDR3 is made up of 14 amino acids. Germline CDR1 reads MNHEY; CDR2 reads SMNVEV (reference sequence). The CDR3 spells CASSPEGALYGYTF. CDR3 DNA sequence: TGTGCCAGCAGCCCCGAGGGGGCGCTTTATGGCTACACCTTC.

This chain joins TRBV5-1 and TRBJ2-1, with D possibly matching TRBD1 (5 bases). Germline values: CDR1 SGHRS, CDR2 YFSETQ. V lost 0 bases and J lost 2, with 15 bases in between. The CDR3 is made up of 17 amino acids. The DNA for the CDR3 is TGCGCCAGCAGCTTGGCCCCAGGGCGCGGAACCTACAATGAGCAGTTCTTC. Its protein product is CASSLAPGRGTYNEQFF.

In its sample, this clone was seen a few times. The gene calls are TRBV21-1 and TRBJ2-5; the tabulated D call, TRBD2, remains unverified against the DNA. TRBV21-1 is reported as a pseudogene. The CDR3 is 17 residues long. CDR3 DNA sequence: TGTGCCAGCAGCCCCCACGGGCGGGAGGTGGCCCAAGAGACCCAGTACTTC. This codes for CASSPHGREVAQETQYF.

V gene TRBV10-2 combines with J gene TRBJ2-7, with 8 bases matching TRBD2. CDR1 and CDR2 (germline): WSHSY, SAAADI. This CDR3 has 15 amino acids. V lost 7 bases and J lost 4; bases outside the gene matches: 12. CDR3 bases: TGCGCCAGCAAGTTCGAGGCCAGCGGGAGTTACGAGCAGTACTTC. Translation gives CASKFEASGSYEQYF.

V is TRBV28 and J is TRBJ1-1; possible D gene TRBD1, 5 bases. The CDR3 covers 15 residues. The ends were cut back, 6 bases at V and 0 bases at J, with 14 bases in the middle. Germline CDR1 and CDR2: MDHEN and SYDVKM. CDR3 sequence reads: CASSPDRTMNTEAFF. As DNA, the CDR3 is TGTGCCAGCAGCCCCGACAGAACCATGAACACTGAAGCTTTCTTT.

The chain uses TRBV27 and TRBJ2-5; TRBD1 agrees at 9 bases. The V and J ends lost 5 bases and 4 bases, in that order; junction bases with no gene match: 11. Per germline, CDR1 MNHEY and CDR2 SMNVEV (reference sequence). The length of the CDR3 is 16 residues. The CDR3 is CASSPAGTGQGETQYF. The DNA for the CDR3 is TGTGCCAGCAGTCCGGCCGGGACAGGGCAAGGAGAGACCCAGTACTTC.

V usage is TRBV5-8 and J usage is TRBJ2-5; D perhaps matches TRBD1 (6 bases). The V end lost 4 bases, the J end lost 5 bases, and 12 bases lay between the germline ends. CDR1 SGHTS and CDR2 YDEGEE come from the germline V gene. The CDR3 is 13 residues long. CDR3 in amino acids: CASSTDRRETQYF. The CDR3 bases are TGTGCCAGCAGCACGGACAGAAGGGAGACCCAGTACTTC.

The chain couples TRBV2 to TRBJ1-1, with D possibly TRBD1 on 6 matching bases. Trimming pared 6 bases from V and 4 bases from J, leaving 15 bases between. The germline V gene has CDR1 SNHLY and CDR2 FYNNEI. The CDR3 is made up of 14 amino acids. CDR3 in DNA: TGTGCCAGCAGGAAAACAGGGTCGGGCACTGAAGCTTTCTTT. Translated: CASRKTGSGTEAFF. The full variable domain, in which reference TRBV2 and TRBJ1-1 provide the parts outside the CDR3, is EPEVTQTPSHQVTQMGQEVILRCVPISNHLYFYWYRQILGQKVEFLVSFYNNEISEKSEIFDDQFSVERPDGSNFTLKIRSTKLEDSAMYFCASRKTGSGTEAFFGQGTRLTVV.

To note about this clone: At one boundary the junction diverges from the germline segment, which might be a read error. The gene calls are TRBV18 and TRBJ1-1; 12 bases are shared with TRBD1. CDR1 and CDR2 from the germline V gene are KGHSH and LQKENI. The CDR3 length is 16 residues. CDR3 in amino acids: CASSLGQGAMKTEAFF. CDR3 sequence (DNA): TGTGCCAGCTCACTGGGACAGGGGGCGATGAAAACTGAAGCTTTCTTT.

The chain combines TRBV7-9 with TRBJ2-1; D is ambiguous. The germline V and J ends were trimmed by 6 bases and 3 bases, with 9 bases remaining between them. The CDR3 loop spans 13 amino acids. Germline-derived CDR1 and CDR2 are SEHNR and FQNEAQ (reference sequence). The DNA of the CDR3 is TGTGCCAGCAGTTATCGAGACTACAATGAGCAGTTCTTC. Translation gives CASSYRDYNEQFF.

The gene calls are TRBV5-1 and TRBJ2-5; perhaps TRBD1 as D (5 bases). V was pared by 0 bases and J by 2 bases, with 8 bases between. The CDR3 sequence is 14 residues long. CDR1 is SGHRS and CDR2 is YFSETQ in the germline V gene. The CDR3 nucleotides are TGCGCCAGCAGCTTGGGAGGACAACAAGAGACCCAGTACTTC. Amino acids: CASSLGGQQETQYF.

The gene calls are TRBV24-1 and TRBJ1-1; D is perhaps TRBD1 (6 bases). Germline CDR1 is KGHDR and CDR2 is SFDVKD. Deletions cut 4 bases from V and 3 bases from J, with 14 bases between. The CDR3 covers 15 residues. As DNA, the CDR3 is TGTGCCACCAGTGACACCACGACAGGTGACACTGAAGCTTTCTTT. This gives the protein CATSDTTTGDTEAFF.

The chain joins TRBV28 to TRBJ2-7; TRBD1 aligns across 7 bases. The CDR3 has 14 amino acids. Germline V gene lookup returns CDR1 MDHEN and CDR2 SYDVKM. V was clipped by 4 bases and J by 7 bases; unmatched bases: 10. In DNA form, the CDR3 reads TGTGCCAGCAGTTGGGACAGCCTTACCTGGGAGCAGTACTTC. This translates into CASSWDSLTWEQYF. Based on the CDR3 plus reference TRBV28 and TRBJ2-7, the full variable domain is DVKVTQSSRYLVKRTGEKVFLECVQDMDHENMFWYRQDPGLGLRLIYFSYDVKMKEKGDIPEGYSVSREKKERFSLILESASTNQTSMYLCASSWDSLTWEQYFGPGTRLTVT.

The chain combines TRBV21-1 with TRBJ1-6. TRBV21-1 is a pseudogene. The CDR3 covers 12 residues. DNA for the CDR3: TGTGCCAGCGGCCCGTGGCGGACACCCCTCCACTTT. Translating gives CASGPWRTPLHF.

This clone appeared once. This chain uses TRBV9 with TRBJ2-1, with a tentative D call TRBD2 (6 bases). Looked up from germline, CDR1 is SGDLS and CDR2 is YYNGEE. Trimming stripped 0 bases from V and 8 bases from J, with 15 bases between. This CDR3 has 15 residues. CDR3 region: CASSVAGVGYDEQFF. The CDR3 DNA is TGTGCCAGCAGCGTAGCGGGAGTGGGATACGATGAGCAGTTCTTC.

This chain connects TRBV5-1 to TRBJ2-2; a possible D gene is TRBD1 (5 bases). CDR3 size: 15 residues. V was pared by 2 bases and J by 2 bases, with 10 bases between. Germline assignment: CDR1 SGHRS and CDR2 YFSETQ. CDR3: CASSFVDRNTGELFF. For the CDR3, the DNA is TGCGCCAGCAGCTTCGTAGACAGAAACACCGGGGAGCTGTTTTTT.

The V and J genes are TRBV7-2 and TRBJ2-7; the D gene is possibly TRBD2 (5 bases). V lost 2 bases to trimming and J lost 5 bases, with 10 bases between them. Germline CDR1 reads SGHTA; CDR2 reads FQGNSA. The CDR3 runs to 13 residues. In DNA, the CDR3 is TGTGCCAGCAGCTTACTAGCTCTAAACGAGCAGTACTTC. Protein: CASSLLALNEQYF.